This passage covers 10 T cell receptor beta chains from one sample sequenced in a study of blood T cell repertoires in COVID-19. TCRdb's table, derived via immunoSEQ multiplex PCR, lists solely in-frame clones and lacks some. The profile shows almost 95,000 clones, roughly 84% of them singletons. Specimen: peripheral blood. Receptors originate from a man in his 60s with acute or convalescent COVID-19.

The table lists this clone with a count of one. J is TRBJ1-1 and V is TRBV11-3; 7 nucleotides agree with TRBD1. The CDR3 is 16 amino acids. From germline, CDR1 is SGHNT and CDR2 YENEEA. Trimming at V came to 5 bases and at J to 1 base, leaving 10 bases not matched to a gene. CDR3 residues: CASSTHRGAGNTEAFF. The CDR3 DNA is TGTGCCAGCAGCACCCACAGGGGCGCCGGGAACACTGAAGCTTTCTTT.

The chain links TRBV30 to TRBJ1-2; D gene uncertain. The CDR3 loop spans 10 amino acids. Looked up from germline, CDR1 is GTSNPN and CDR2 is SVGIG (reference sequence). The ends were cut back, 3 bases at V and 6 bases at J, with 5 bases in the middle. In nucleotides, the CDR3 is TGTGCCTGGAGGCGGGATGGCTACACCTTC. Its protein product is CAWRRDGYTF.

V is TRBV7-2 and J is TRBJ1-2, with 11 bases matching TRBD1. V shed 4 bases and J 4 bases; nucleotides not matched to a gene: 2. The CDR3 runs to 14 residues. Germline loops: CDR1 SGHTA, CDR2 FQGNSA. The CDR3 loop reads CASSSGQGGYGYTF. For the CDR3, the DNA is TGTGCCAGCAGCTCGGGACAGGGGGGCTATGGCTACACCTTC.

The rearrangement links TRBV5-4 to TRBJ2-1, with 8 bases fitting TRBD1. Losses at the gene ends were 1 base for V and 0 bases for J; bases not matched to a gene: 3. CDR1 SGHNT and CDR2 YYREEE come from the germline V gene (reference sequence). This CDR3 region has 16 residues. CDR3 nucleotides: TGTGCCAGCAGCTTGTCGGGGACAGGCTCCTACAATGAGCAGTTCTTC. It specifies CASSLSGTGSYNEQFF.

In the case of this clone: Other nucleotide sequences in the sample specify the same CDR3. The V and J genes are TRBV6-2 or TRBV6-3 and TRBJ1-5; no firm D call. CDR3 length: 13 residues. The V and J ends lost 5 bases and 2 bases respectively, with 7 bases between them. CDR1 and CDR2 from the germline V gene are MNHEY and SVGEGT. CDR3 in amino acids: CASSPRGNQPQHF. CDR3 nucleotide sequence: TGTGCCAGCAGTCCCCGCGGCAATCAGCCCCAGCATTTT.

This clone was found once. The rearrangement joins TRBV3-1 (or the pseudogene TRBV3-2) to TRBJ2-5; D not resolved. The CDR3 covers 12 residues. The V end lost 1 base, the J end lost 7 bases, and 7 bases lay between the germline ends. Germline V gene data show CDR1 as LGHDT and CDR2 as YNNKEL (reference sequence). The CDR3 DNA reads TGTGCCAGCAGCCAAGGCCCCGGGACCCAGTACTTC. This codes for CASSQGPGTQYF.

This sequence joins TRBV2 and TRBJ1-2; D remains ambiguous. Trimming pared 6 bases from V and 8 bases from J, leaving 16 bases between. The CDR3 contains 13 residues. CDR1 is SNHLY, CDR2 FYNNEI, per germline. The chain's CDR3 is CASRGGIPGGYTF. The DNA of the CDR3 is TGTGCCAGCAGGGGCGGCATCCCGGGAGGCTACACCTTC.

V gene TRBV11-2 combines with J gene TRBJ2-7, with a tentative D call TRBD2 (6 bases). V shed 6 bases and J shed 6 bases, with 24 bases lying between them. Germline V gene lookup returns CDR1 SGHAT and CDR2 FQNNGV. The CDR3 totals 16 residues. CDR3 amino acids: CASSSLTRGVRGEQYF. CDR3 sequence (DNA): TGTGCCAGCAGTTCCCTGACTAGAGGCGTCCGAGGCGAGCAGTACTTC. Drawing the rest from reference TRBV11-2 and TRBJ2-7, the complete variable domain is EAGVAQSPRYKIIEKRQSVAFWCNPISGHATLYWYQQILGQGPKLLIQFQNNGVVDDSQLPKDRFSAERLKGVDSTLKIQPAKLEDSAVYLCASSSLTRGVRGEQYFGPGTRLTVT.

This clone has more than one count but fewer than ten. The chain recombines TRBV25-1 with TRBJ2-7; 7 bases line up with TRBD1. The CDR3 has 11 residues. With V trimmed by 4 bases and J by 6 bases, 0 bases remained unmatched. CDR1 and CDR2 from the germline V gene are MGHDK and SYGVNS. The CDR3 nucleotides read TGTGCCAGCAGTGCAGGGGGCGAGCAGTACTTC. Translating it yields CASSAGGEQYF.

The V call is TRBV27, the J call TRBJ1-1; no firm D call. Germline V gives CDR1 MNHEY, CDR2 SMNVEV (reference sequence). The CDR3 has 15 amino acids. Trimming took 1 base from V and 1 from J, leaving 10 bases between them. The CDR3 DNA sequence: TGTGCCAGCAGTTTATTCGGGGTCTGGAACACTGAAGCTTTCTTT. This codes for CASSLFGVWNTEAFF.